The next 25 T cell receptor beta chains were all read from a single sample in a study of cytomegalovirus exposure and HLA in healthy donors. PCR involved 60 Vbeta and 13 Jbeta primers. The table came from immunoSEQ multiplex PCR; TCRdb's copy has only in-frame clones and leaves some out. The sample has some 77,000 clones; around 80% are singletons. The sample consisted of PBMCs. These receptors all come from a man aged 25-45 years in good health and CMV-seronegative.

The chain joins TRBV25-1 to TRBJ1-1, with TRBD1 matching 10 bases. The ends lost 4 bases at V and 6 bases at J; junction bases unmatched: 5. Looked up from germline, CDR1 is MGHDK and CDR2 is SYGVNS. The CDR3 contains 14 residues. The CDR3 loop is CASSATGGRPEAFF. The CDR3 coding sequence is TGTGCCAGCAGTGCGACAGGGGGCCGGCCTGAAGCTTTCTTT.

In DNA form, the CDR3 reads TGTGCCAGCAGCCTCCTAAACTCTGGGGCCAACGTCCTGACTTTC. Translating gives CASSLLNSGANVLTF. The chain carries TRBV9 and TRBJ2-6; D gene uncertain. The CDR3 has 15 amino acids. Trimming stripped 4 bases from V and 0 bases from J, with 8 bases between. Per the germline V gene, CDR1 is SGDLS and CDR2 is YYNGEE. Full variable domain (outside the CDR3, taken from reference TRBV9 and TRBJ2-6): DSGVTQTPKHLITATGQRVTLRCSPRSGDLSVYWYQQSLDQGLQFLIQYYNGEERAKGNILERFSAQQFPDLHSELNLSSLELGDSALYFCASSLLNSGANVLTFGAGSRLTVL.

The chain carries TRBV7-9 and TRBJ1-2, with D possibly matching TRBD1 (6 bases). Trimming removed 3 bases from V and 2 bases from J, with 22 bases in between. In germline, CDR1 is SEHNR, CDR2 FQNEAQ (reference sequence). CDR3 length: 18 amino acids. In nucleotides, the CDR3 is TGTGCCAGCAGCTTGACTGCAGGACAGCGTGATTCAAACTATGGCTACACCTTC. The encoded protein is CASSLTAGQRDSNYGYTF.

V is TRBV7-2 and J is TRBJ1-2; 7 nucleotides line up with TRBD1. This CDR3 has 15 residues. Germline V gene sequence: CDR1 SGHTA, CDR2 FQGNSA. V lost 1 base to trimming and J lost 2 bases; unmatched junction nucleotides: 4. The CDR3 is CASSLDTGVNYGYTF. The CDR3, as DNA: TGTGCCAGCAGCTTAGATACAGGGGTGAACTATGGCTACACCTTC.

The chain carries TRBV6-6 and TRBJ2-2; maybe TRBD1 (6 bases). CDR1 is MNHNY and CDR2 is SVGAGI in the germline V gene (reference sequence). Trimming left V 1 base short and J 0 bases short, with 6 bases between. This CDR3 region has 15 residues. The CDR3 DNA is TGTGCCAGCAGTTACTGGACAGCGAACACCGGGGAGCTGTTTTTT. This sequence encodes CASSYWTANTGELFF.

The CDR3 here is CASSSSGMYNEQFF. The CDR3 coding sequence is TGCGCCAGCAGTAGTAGCGGGATGTACAATGAGCAGTTCTTC. The V call is TRBV10-1, the J call TRBJ2-1, with 8 bases aligning to TRBD2. The trim removed 5 bases at V and 4 bases at J, leaving 4 bases unmatched. CDR1 is WNHNN, CDR2 SYGVQD, per germline (reference sequence). The CDR3 covers 14 residues.

CDR3 amino acids: CASSLGAGSSDEQFF. Written as DNA, the CDR3 is TGTGCCAGCAGCTTAGGGGCCGGGAGCTCGGATGAGCAGTTCTTC. The chain combines TRBV7-8 with TRBJ2-1; D perhaps matches TRBD2 (6 bases). The CDR3 has 15 amino acids. Trimming left V 1 base short and J 8 bases short, with 15 bases between. The germline V gene encodes CDR1 SGHVS and CDR2 FQNEAQ. The full variable domain, rest sourced from reference TRBV7-8 and TRBJ2-1, is GAGVSQSPRYKVAKRGQDVALRCDPISGHVSLFWYQQALGQGPEFLTYFQNEAQLDKSGLPSDRFFAERPEGSVSTLKIQRTQQEDSAVYLCASSLGAGSSDEQFFGPGTRLTVL.

The CDR3 region has the DNA TGTGCCAGTAGTCCGGGACAGGGTTTAGGTCAGCCCCAGCATTTT. Amino acids: CASSPGQGLGQPQHF. This chain uses TRBV19 with TRBJ1-5; 9 nucleotides agree with TRBD1. The CDR3 sequence is 15 residues long. Germline values: CDR1 LNHDA, CDR2 SQIVND (reference sequence). J lost 6 bases, V lost 5 bases, and 8 bases had no gene match.

In its sample, this clone was seen once. The rearrangement links TRBV4-2 to TRBJ2-3; 8 nucleotides agree with TRBD2. The CDR3 runs 15 residues. Germline CDR1 and CDR2: LGHNA and YNFKEQ. The junction had 3 bases not matched to a gene; V was cut back by 4 bases and J by 0 bases. The CDR3 loop is CASSLTSGSTDTQYF. The CDR3 nucleotides are TGTGCCAGCAGCCTTACTAGCGGAAGCACAGATACGCAGTATTTT.

J is TRBJ2-6 and V is TRBV7-9; no clear D. CDR3 length: 15 residues. Germline V gene data show CDR1 as SEHNR and CDR2 as FQNEAQ (reference sequence). Trimming left V 1 base short and J 0 bases short, with 4 bases between. CDR3: CASSLVNSGANVLTF. CDR3 bases: TGTGCCAGCAGCTTAGTCAACTCTGGGGCCAACGTCCTGACTTTC.

This rearrangement joins TRBV30 to TRBJ1-5, with D maybe TRBD1 (6 bases). Germline-derived CDR1 and CDR2 are GTSNPN and SVGIG (reference sequence). Trimming took 1 base from V and 0 from J, leaving 10 bases between them. The CDR3 sequence is 15 residues long. CDR3 sequence (DNA): TGTGCCTGGAGTGGACAGGCATATAGCAATCAGCCCCAGCATTTT. It codes for CAWSGQAYSNQPQHF.

The chain is built from TRBV11-2 and TRBJ1-3, with D possibly matching TRBD1 (5 bases). The V and J ends lost 5 bases and 4 bases respectively, with 6 bases between them. The CDR3 covers 12 residues. Germline CDR1 reads SGHAT; CDR2 reads FQNNGV. For the CDR3, the DNA is TGTGCCAGCAGCCGACAGGGAAACACCATATATTTT. Translating gives CASSRQGNTIYF.

This rearrangement joins TRBV21-1 to TRBJ1-2; the DNA was not used to check the table's D call, TRBD1. TRBV21-1 is described as a pseudogene. The CDR3 runs 15 residues. CDR3 sequence (DNA): TGTGCCAGCGCCGCAACGACAGGGGGCTTCGATGGCTACACCTTC. Its protein is CASAATTGGFDGYTF.

This chain joins TRBV28 and TRBJ1-2; 9 nucleotides line up with TRBD1. The CDR3 totals 14 residues. Germline values: CDR1 MDHEN, CDR2 SYDVKM. The junction had 6 bases not matched to a gene; V was cut back by 5 bases and J by 5 bases. CDR3 coding DNA: TGTGCCAGCAGTCCCCACGGGACAGGGTATGGCTACACCTTC. It is translated as CASSPHGTGYGYTF.

The chain joins TRBV11-2 to TRBJ2-5; TRBD1 agrees at 10 bases. With 6 bases clipped from V and 5 bases from J, the junction kept 12 bases outside the gene matches. There are 16 residues in the CDR3. Looked up from germline, CDR1 is SGHAT and CDR2 is FQNNGV. The CDR3 nucleotides are TGTGCCAGCAGTCAAGCGTGGGACAGGGGCGACGAGACCCAGTACTTC. It translates to CASSQAWDRGDETQYF.

V usage is TRBV9 and J usage is TRBJ2-2; perhaps TRBD2 as D (6 bases). The CDR3 is 13 amino acids. V was clipped by 1 base and J by 6 bases, with 7 bases between them. Germline V lookup: CDR1 SGDLS, CDR2 YYNGEE. The CDR3 DNA follows: TGTGCCAGCAGCGTATGGAGGGCCGGGGAGCTGTTTTTT. Translation: CASSVWRAGELFF.

The genes are TRBV5-1 and TRBJ1-1; D gene ambiguous. This CDR3 spans 13 amino acids. Germline V lookup: CDR1 SGHRS, CDR2 YFSETQ. Trimming left V 5 bases short and J 7 bases short, with 15 bases between. CDR3 sequence reads: CASRGRQAFEAFF. As DNA, the CDR3 is TGCGCCAGCAGAGGTCGGCAGGCCTTTGAAGCTTTCTTT.

The chain recombines TRBV28 with TRBJ1-5; a possible D gene is TRBD1 (6 bases). Trimming took 4 bases from V and 2 from J, leaving 12 bases between them. The CDR3 is 15 amino acids. CDR1 MDHEN and CDR2 SYDVKM come from the germline V gene. Here the CDR3 reads CASSSPGVGNQPQHF. As DNA, the CDR3 is TGTGCCAGCAGTTCCCCAGGGGTGGGCAATCAGCCCCAGCATTTT. Using reference TRBV28 and TRBJ1-5 for the parts outside the CDR3, the full variable domain is DVKVTQSSRYLVKRTGEKVFLECVQDMDHENMFWYRQDPGLGLRLIYFSYDVKMKEKGDIPEGYSVSREKKERFSLILESASTNQTSMYLCASSSPGVGNQPQHFGDGTRLSIL.

The chain carries TRBV7-9 and TRBJ2-7; 8 nucleotides agree with TRBD2. V shed 5 bases and J 6 bases; nucleotides not matched to a gene: 15. This CDR3 contains 16 residues. Germline V gene data show CDR1 as SEHNR and CDR2 as FQNEAQ (reference sequence). The CDR3 DNA reads as TGTGCCAGCAGCAGAGATTCCGGGACTAGAGTACGCGAGCAGTACTTC. Its translation: CASSRDSGTRVREQYF.

The chain joins TRBV19 to TRBJ2-1; 16 nucleotides line up with TRBD2. The germline V gene has CDR1 LNHDA and CDR2 SQIVND (reference sequence). The J segment lost 9 bases and the V segment lost 1 base, leaving 3 bases of the junction unmatched. This CDR3 has 16 amino acids. CDR3 in DNA: TGTGCCAGTAGTATAGGGGGACTAGCGGGGGGGGCTGAGCAGTTCTTC. Encoded protein: CASSIGGLAGGAEQFF.

The CDR3 bases are TGCGCCAGCAGCCAAGGGACAGTCTATGGCTACACCTTC. It specifies CASSQGTVYGYTF. The chain is built from TRBV4-3 and TRBJ1-2; D might be TRBD1 (6 bases). CDR1 is LGHNA and CDR2 is YSLEER in the germline V gene. Trimming stripped 1 base from V and 4 bases from J, with 7 bases between. This CDR3 comprises 13 residues.

This sequence joins TRBV6-1 and TRBJ2-1; 7 nucleotides align to TRBD2. Germline CDR1 is MNHNS and CDR2 is SASEGT. V trimming: 1 base; J trimming: 4 bases; junction bases outside the gene matches: 4. CDR3 length: 15 residues. CDR3 coding DNA: TGTGCCAGCAGTGAAGGGGGGAGGGCGTACAATGAGCAGTTCTTC. Translated: CASSEGGRAYNEQFF.

The rearrangement joins TRBV28 to TRBJ2-2; D call uncertain. This CDR3 has 13 residues. In germline, CDR1 is MDHEN, CDR2 SYDVKM. Trimming took off 7 bases at V and 9 bases at J, with 15 bases between the two ends. DNA of the CDR3: TGTGCCAGCACAAATGCGCTCCGATGGGAGCTGTTTTTT. Translating gives CASTNALRWELFF.

This chain connects TRBV29-1 to TRBJ2-3; a weak D match, TRBD2 (5 bases). The CDR3 length is 16 residues. Germline assignment: CDR1 SQVTM and CDR2 ANQGSEA. V was cut by 3 bases and J by 2 bases, with 18 bases left in between. In DNA, the CDR3 is TGCAGCGTTGATCCCAAAGACAACGGGAACACAGATACGCAGTATTTT. Translated: CSVDPKDNGNTDTQYF.

J is TRBJ1-6 and V is TRBV5-1; tentative D call: TRBD1 (6 bases). The CDR3 length is 13 residues. Germline values: CDR1 SGHRS, CDR2 YFSETQ. Trimming took 4 bases from V and 7 from J, leaving 9 bases between them. CDR3 in DNA: TGCGCCAGCAGCCCGGACAGCAATTCACCCCTCCACTTT. This encodes CASSPDSNSPLHF.